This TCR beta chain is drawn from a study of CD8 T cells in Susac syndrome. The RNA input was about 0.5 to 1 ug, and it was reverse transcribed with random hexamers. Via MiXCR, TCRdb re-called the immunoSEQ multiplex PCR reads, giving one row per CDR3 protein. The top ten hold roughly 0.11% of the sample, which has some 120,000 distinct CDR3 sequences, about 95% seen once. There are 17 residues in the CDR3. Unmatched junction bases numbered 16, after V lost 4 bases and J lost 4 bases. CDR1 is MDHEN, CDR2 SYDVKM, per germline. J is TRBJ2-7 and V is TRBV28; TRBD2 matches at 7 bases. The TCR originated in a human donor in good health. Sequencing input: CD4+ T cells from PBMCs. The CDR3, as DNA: TGTGCCAGCAGTTCCGCTGCCGCGCTAGCGGATCGGTACGAGCAGTACTTC. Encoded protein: CASSSAAALADRYEQYF.